A selection of T cell receptor beta chains follows, all from one sample in a study of CD8 T cells in Susac syndrome. A single record per CDR3 protein comes from TCRdb applying MiXCR to the immunoSEQ multiplex PCR reads. This sample has about 120,000 distinct CDR3 sequences; around 94% occur once, and the top ten carry more than 0.09%. The specimen sequenced was CD4+ T cells from PBMCs. These TCRs come from a human donor in good health. Each CDR3 is given with its conserved first and last residue. D genes are given only for firm matches. Expanded clones get a size class; other rows say once, few or many, or leave the size out.

V,D,size,J,DNA,CDR3
TRBV6-2/TRBV6-3,.,.,TRBJ2-7,TGTGCCAGCAGTTACTCAGGCCAGTCCTCCTACGAGCAGTACTTC,CASSYSGQSSYEQYF
TRBV28,.,.,TRBJ1-2,TGTGCCAGCAGTCCGGCAGGCTCCGGCTACACCTTC,CASSPAGSGYTF
TRBV15,TRBD1,once,TRBJ2-7,TGTGCCACCAGCAACGGACAGGAAGCCTACGAGCAGTACTTC,CATSNGQEAYEQYF
TRBV6-1,TRBD2,.,TRBJ2-1,TGTGCCAGCACCGCTGGACTAGCGGGTGGGGCCTACAATGAGCAGTTCTTC,CASTAGLAGGAYNEQFF
TRBV6-5,.,.,TRBJ1-2,TGTGCCAGCAACCCAGGCGGAGGCTATGGCTACACCTTC,CASNPGGGYGYTF
TRBV6-5,TRBD2,.,TRBJ2-3,TGTGCCACGGCCGGACTAGCGGGAGGTGATACGCAGTATTTT,CATAGLAGGDTQYF
TRBV5-1,TRBD2,.,TRBJ2-7,TGCGCCAGCAGCTTTTCGGCGGGAGTAAGCGAGCAGTACTTC,CASSFSAGVSEQYF
TRBV6-5,TRBD2,.,TRBJ2-2,TGTGCCAGCAGTTACATGGGACTAGCGAACACCGGGGAGCTGTTTTTT,CASSYMGLANTGELFF
TRBV3-1,.,.,TRBJ1-2,TGTGCCAGCAGCCAAGGGTGGGTCTATGGCTACACCTTC,CASSQGWVYGYTF
TRBV10-3,TRBD2,.,TRBJ2-5,TGTGCCATCAGTGGGCCTGGGACTAGCGGGAAAGAGACCCAGTACTTC,CAISGPGTSGKETQYF
TRBV19,.,.,TRBJ1-1,TGTGCCAGTATCCTACGGGCCGGCGGTGAAGCTTTCTTT,CASILRAGGEAFF
TRBV20-1,.,.,TRBJ1-4,TGCAGTGCTTTTACGGGACTTAATGAAAAACTGTTTTTT,CSAFTGLNEKLFF
TRBV5-6,TRBD1,.,TRBJ1-1,TGTGCCAGCAGGCCCGGGACAGCGAACACTGAAGCTTTCTTT,CASRPGTANTEAFF
TRBV20-1,.,.,TRBJ2-5,TGCAGTGCTAGAGCCGGGCCGCAAGAGACCCAGTACTTC,CSARAGPQETQYF
TRBV5-1,TRBD1,.,TRBJ2-2,TGCGCCAGCAGCCCCGGGACAGCTCCGACCGGGGAGCTGTTTTTT,CASSPGTAPTGELFF
TRBV4-1,.,.,TRBJ2-1,TGCGCCAGCAGCCAAGATGGGCGTGGACTGTACAATGAGCAGTTCTTC,CASSQDGRGLYNEQFF
TRBV7-9,.,.,TRBJ2-3,TGTGCCAGCATCGAAACGGGAGACACAGATACGCAGTATTTT,CASIETGDTDTQYF
TRBV2,TRBD1,.,TRBJ1-1,TGTGCCAGCAGTACACCGGACAGGGTAGCTTTCTTT,CASSTPDRVAFF
TRBV2,.,.,TRBJ1-1,TGTGCCAGCAGCCGGGACGTTAACACTGAAGCTTTCTTT,CASSRDVNTEAFF
TRBV7-9,.,.,TRBJ1-6,TGTGCCAGCAGCTTAGCCAGCTATAATTCACCCCTCCACTTT,CASSLASYNSPLHF
TRBV3-1,.,.,TRBJ2-2,TGTGCCAGCAGCCCCTCAATAGGCCAACCCGGGGAGCTGTTTTTT,CASSPSIGQPGELFF
TRBV28,TRBD2,.,TRBJ2-1,TGTGCCAGCAGCCAACCGGGACTAGCGAAAAATGAGCAGTTCTTC,CASSQPGLAKNEQFF
TRBV2,TRBD2,.,TRBJ2-3,TGTGCCAGTACGGGACTAGCGGGACCAGATACGCAGTATTTT,CASTGLAGPDTQYF
TRBV28,.,.,TRBJ2-7,TGTGCCAGCAGTTTGACGGGAGCTCAGGGCGAGCAGTACTTC,CASSLTGAQGEQYF
TRBV19,.,.,TRBJ2-1,TGTGCCAGTAGTGGCGTGGGGTACAATGAGCAGTTCTTC,CASSGVGYNEQFF
TRBV20-1,.,once,TRBJ2-1,TGCAGTGCTAGAGCCTTAGGTGTCCCAAGCTCCTACAATGAGCAGTTCTTC,CSARALGVPSSYNEQFF
TRBV28,.,once,TRBJ2-4,TGTGCCACCCGGGACGGAGATTTAGCCAAAAACATTCAGTACTTC,CATRDGDLAKNIQYF
TRBV6-5,.,few,TRBJ1-6,TGTGCCAGCAGTTACTCGAGGGGCCAGTATAATTCACCCCTCCACTTT,CASSYSRGQYNSPLHF
TRBV3-1,.,.,TRBJ1-6,TGTGCCAGCGGGGAAGGGGATTCACCCCTCCACTTT,CASGEGDSPLHF
TRBV3-1,.,.,TRBJ2-7,TGTGCCAGCAGCCAGAATCTGGGGAAAGGCTCCTACGAGCAGTACTTC,CASSQNLGKGSYEQYF
TRBV6-5,TRBD2,.,TRBJ2-2,TGTGCCAGCAGTTACGTCGCCACTAGCGGGAGTGTGACCGGGGAGCTGTTTTTT,CASSYVATSGSVTGELFF
TRBV27,.,.,TRBJ1-6,TGTGCCAGCAGTTTAACAACAGATTCACCCCTCCACTTT,CASSLTTDSPLHF
TRBV2,TRBD2,.,TRBJ2-5,TGTGCCAGCAGTGAGGGACTAGCGGGAGCCGGAGAGACCCAGTACTTC,CASSEGLAGAGETQYF
TRBV20-1,.,.,TRBJ2-7,TGCAGTGCTAGCCTGGGTGGGGCAGGGGAGTACTTC,CSASLGGAGEYF
TRBV27,TRBD1,.,TRBJ2-7,TGTGCCAGCAGTCTTGGACAGGACACTATAGGCTACGAGCAGTACTTC,CASSLGQDTIGYEQYF